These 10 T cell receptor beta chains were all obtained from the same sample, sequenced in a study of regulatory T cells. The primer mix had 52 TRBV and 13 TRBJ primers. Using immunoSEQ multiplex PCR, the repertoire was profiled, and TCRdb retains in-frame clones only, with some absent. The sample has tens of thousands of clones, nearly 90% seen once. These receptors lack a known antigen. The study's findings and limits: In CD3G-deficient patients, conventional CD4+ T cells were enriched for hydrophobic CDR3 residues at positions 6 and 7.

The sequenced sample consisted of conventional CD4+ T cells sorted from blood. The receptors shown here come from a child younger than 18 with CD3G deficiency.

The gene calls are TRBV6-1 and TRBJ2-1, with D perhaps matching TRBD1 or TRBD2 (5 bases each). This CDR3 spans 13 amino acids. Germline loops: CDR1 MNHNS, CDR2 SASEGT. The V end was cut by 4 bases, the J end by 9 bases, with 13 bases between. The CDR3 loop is CASSGAPGGEQFF. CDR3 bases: TGTGCCAGCAGTGGGGCCCCTGGGGGTGAGCAGTTCTTC.

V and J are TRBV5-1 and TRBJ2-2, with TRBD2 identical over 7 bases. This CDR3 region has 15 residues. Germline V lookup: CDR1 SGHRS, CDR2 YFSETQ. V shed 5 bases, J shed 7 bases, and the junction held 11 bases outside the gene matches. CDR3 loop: CASSEAGDRNGELFF. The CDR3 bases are TGCGCCAGCAGTGAGGCGGGAGATAGAAACGGGGAGCTGTTTTTT.

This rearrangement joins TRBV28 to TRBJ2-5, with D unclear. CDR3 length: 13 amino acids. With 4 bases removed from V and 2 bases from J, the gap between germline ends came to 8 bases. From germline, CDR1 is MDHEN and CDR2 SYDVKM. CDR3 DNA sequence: TGTGCCAGCAGTTCATTGGGTCAAGAGACCCAGTACTTC. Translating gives CASSSLGQETQYF.

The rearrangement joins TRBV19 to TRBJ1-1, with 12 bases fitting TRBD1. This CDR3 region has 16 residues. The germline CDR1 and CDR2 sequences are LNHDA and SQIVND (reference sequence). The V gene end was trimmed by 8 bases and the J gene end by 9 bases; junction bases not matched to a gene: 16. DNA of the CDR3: TGTGCCAGTTCGCCCGGGACAGGGGGCGCCTCTGATAAAGCTTTCTTT. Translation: CASSPGTGGASDKAFF.

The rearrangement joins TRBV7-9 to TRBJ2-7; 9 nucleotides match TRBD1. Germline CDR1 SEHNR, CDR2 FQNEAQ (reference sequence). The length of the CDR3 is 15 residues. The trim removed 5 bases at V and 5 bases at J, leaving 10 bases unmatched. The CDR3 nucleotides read TGTGCCAGCAGCACAGGCGGGACAGGGACCAACGAGCAGTACTTC. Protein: CASSTGGTGTNEQYF.

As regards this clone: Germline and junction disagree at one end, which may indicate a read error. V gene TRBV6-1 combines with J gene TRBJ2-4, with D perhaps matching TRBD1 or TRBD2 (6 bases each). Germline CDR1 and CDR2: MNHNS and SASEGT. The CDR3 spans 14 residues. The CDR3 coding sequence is TGTGCCAGCAGTGAAGCGAACGGTAGGGGGGCGGCTATCTTC. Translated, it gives CASSEANGRGAAIF.

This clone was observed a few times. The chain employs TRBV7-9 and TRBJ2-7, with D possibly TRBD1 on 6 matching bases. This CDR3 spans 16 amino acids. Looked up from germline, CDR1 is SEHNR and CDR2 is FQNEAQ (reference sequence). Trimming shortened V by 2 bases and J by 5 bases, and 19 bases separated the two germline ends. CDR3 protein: CASSLSGTGKGNEQYF. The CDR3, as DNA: TGTGCCAGCAGCTTAAGTGGTACAGGGAAAGGCAACGAGCAGTACTTC. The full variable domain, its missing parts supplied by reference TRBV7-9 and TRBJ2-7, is DTGVSQNPRHKITKRGQNVTFRCDPISEHNRLYWYRQTLGQGPEFLTYFQNEAQLEKSRLLSDRFSAERPKGSFSTLEIQRTEQGDSAMYLCASSLSGTGKGNEQYFGPGTRLTVT.

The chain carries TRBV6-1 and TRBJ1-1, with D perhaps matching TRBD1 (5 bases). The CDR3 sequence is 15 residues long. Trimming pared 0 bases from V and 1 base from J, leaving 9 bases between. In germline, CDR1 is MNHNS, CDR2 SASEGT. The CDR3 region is CASSEARGGNTEAFF. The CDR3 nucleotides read TGTGCCAGCAGTGAAGCTCGCGGGGGGAACACTGAAGCTTTCTTT.

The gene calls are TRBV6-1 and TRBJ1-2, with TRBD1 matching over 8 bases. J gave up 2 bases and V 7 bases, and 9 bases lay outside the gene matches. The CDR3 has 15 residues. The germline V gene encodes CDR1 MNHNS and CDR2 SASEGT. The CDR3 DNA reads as TGTGCCAGCAAGGACCGGGACAGGAAGAACTATGGCTACACCTTC. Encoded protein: CASKDRDRKNYGYTF.

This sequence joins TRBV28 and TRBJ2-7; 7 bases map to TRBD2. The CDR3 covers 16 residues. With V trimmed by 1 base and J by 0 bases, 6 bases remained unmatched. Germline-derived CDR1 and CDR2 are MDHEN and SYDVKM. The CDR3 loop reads CASSLSRGRGSYEQYF. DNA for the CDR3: TGTGCCAGCAGTTTATCGCGCGGGAGAGGCTCCTACGAGCAGTACTTC.